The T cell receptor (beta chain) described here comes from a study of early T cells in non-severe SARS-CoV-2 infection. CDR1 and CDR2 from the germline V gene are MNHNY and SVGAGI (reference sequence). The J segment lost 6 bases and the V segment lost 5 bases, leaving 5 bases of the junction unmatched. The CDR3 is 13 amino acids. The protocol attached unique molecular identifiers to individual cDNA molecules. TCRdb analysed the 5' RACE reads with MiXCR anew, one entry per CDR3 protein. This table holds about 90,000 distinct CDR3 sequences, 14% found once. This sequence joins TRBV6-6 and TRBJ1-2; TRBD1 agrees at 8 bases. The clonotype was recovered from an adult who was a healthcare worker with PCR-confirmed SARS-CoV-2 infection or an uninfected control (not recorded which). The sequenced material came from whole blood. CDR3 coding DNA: TGTGCCAGCAGTCCTAGGACAGGGCATGGCTACACCTTC. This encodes CASSPRTGHGYTF.